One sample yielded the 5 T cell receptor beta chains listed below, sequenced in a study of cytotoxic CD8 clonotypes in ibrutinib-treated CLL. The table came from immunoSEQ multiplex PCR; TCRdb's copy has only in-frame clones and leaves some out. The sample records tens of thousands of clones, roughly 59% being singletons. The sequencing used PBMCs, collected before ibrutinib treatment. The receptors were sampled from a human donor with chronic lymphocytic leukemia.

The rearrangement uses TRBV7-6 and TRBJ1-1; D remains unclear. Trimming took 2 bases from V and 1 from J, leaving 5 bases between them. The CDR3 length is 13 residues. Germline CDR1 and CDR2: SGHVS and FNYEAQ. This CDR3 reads CASSLLENTEAFF. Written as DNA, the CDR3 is TGTGCCAGCAGCTTACTAGAGAACACTGAAGCTTTCTTT.

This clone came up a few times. CDR3 sequence: CASSGSRGQGGELFF. The CDR3 DNA reads TGCGCCAGCAGTGGGAGTAGGGGGCAAGGCGGGGAGCTGTTTTTT. The chain recombines TRBV10-1 with TRBJ2-2, with 7 bases matching TRBD1. The J segment lost 7 bases and the V segment lost 4 bases, leaving 9 bases of the junction unmatched. The CDR3 sequence is 15 residues long. The germline CDR1 and CDR2 sequences are WNHNN and SYGVQD (reference sequence).

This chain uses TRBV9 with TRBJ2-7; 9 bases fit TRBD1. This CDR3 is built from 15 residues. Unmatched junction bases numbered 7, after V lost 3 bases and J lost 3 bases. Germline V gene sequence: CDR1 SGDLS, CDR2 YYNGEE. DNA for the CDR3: TGTGCCAGCAGCGCAGGGACAGGGCTCAACTACGAGCAGTACTTC. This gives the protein CASSAGTGLNYEQYF.

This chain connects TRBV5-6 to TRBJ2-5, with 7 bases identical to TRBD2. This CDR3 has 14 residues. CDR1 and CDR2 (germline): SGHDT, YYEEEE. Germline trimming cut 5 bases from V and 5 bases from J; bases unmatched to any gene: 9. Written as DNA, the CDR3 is TGTGCCAGCAGTACGGGTTATAGCGGGGAGACCCAGTACTTC. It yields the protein CASSTGYSGETQYF.

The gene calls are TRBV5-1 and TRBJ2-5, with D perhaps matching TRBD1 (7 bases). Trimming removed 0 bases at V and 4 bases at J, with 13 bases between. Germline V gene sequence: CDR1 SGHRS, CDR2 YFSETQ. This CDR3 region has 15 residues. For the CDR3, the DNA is TGCGCCAGCAGCTTGGCCGCAGGGGGAGGAGAGACCCAGTACTTC. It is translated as CASSLAAGGGETQYF.